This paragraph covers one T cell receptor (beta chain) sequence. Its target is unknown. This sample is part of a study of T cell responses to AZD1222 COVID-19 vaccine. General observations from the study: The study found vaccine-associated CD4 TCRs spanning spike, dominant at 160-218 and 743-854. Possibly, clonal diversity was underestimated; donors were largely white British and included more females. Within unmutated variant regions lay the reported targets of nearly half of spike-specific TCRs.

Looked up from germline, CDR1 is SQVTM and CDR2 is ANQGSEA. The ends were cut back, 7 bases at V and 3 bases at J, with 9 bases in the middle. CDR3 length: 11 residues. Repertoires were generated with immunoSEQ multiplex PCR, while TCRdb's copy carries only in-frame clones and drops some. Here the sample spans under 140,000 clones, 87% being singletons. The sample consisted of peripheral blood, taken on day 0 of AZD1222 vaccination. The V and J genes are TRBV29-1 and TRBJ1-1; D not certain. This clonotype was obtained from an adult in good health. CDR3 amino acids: CSAGQDTEAFF. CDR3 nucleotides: TGCAGCGCCGGGCAGGACACTGAAGCTTTCTTT.